Listed below are T cell receptor beta chains from one sample, sequenced in a study of tumor-infiltrating lymphocytes in localized non-small cell lung cancer. This table comes from immunoSEQ multiplex PCR, and its TCRdb copy is limited to in-frame clones, with some not included. Among about 14,000 clones listed, roughly 70% were seen once. The specimen sequenced was lung tumor tissue. These receptors were collected from a human donor with non-small cell lung cancer. CDR3s include the opening cysteine and the closing phenylalanine or tryptophan. The order of the fields is clone size, J gene, D gene, V gene, CDR3 protein, CDR3 DNA. D genes are given only for firm matches. The size entry is marked missing in some rows and otherwise reads once, few, many or a size class.

>few|TRBJ2-7|.|TRBV2
CASSEGPFGEQYF
TGTGCCAGCAGTGAAGGACCATTCGGGGAGCAGTACTTC
>once|TRBJ1-2|TRBD1|TRBV7-9
CASSPRDRGHGYTF
TGTGCCAGCAGCCCCCGGGACAGGGGGCATGGCTACACCTTC
>.|TRBJ2-7|TRBD2|TRBV4-2
CASSQGAGGLREQYF
TGTGCCAGCAGCCAAGGGGCGGGAGGGCTTAGGGAGCAGTACTTC
>few|TRBJ2-3|TRBD2|TRBV6-1
CASSERLAGGWDTQYF
TGTGCCAGCAGTGAACGACTAGCGGGGGGTTGGGATACGCAGTATTTT
>.|TRBJ2-1|TRBD2|TRBV5-1
CASSLSPSGVYNEQFF
TGCGCCAGCAGCTTGTCGCCTAGCGGGGTTTACAATGAGCAGTTCTTC
>few|TRBJ2-7|TRBD2|TRBV7-2
CASSLAWASGRYEQYF
TGTGCCAGCAGCTTAGCTTGGGCTAGCGGGAGGTACGAGCAGTACTTC
>.|TRBJ2-6|.|TRBV7-7
CASSPQASGANVLTF
TGTGCTAGCAGCCCCCAAGCCTCTGGGGCCAACGTCCTGACTTTC
>.|TRBJ2-7|TRBD2|TRBV7-2
CASSDGRAGLYEQYF
TGTGCCAGCAGCGACGGGAGGGCCGGTCTGTACGAGCAGTACTTC
>.|TRBJ2-1|.|TRBV27
CASSWTIGNEQFF
TGTGCCAGCAGTTGGACTATAGGGAATGAGCAGTTCTTC
>few|TRBJ1-4|.|TRBV11-2
CASSLMGANEKLFF
TGTGCCAGCAGCTTAATGGGCGCTAATGAAAAACTGTTTTTT
>.|TRBJ1-2|TRBD1|TRBV19
CASSTGTAYGYTF
TGTGCCAGTAGTACCGGGACAGCCTATGGCTACACCTTC
>.|TRBJ1-1|.|TRBV6-1
CASSEWKGSKGVPLRNTEAFF
TGTGCCAGCAGTGAATGGAAAGGAAGCAAGGGGGTCCCTCTGAGGAACACTGAAGCTTTCTTT
>.|TRBJ1-5|TRBD1|TRBV27
CASGRGQGRGFGNQPQHF
TGTGCCAGCGGGCGCGGACAGGGGAGGGGGTTTGGCAATCAGCCCCAGCATTTT
>.|TRBJ2-1|TRBD2|TRBV30
CAWSRLAGAGDEQFF
TGTGCCTGGAGTCGGCTAGCGGGAGCTGGAGATGAGCAGTTCTTC
>.|TRBJ1-1|.|TRBV5-1
CASSHNSGTANTEAFF
TGCGCCAGCAGCCATAACTCCGGGACGGCGAACACTGAAGCTTTCTTT
>.|TRBJ2-1|.|TRBV15
CATSSSEFSGEQFF
TGTGCCACCAGCAGTTCGGAATTTAGCGGAGAGCAGTTCTTC
>medium-sized|TRBJ1-5|.|TRBV19
CASSIGGGSNQPQHF
TGTGCCAGTAGTATAGGAGGGGGGAGCAATCAGCCCCAGCATTTT
>medium-sized|TRBJ2-7|.|TRBV21-1
CASSTGDFTYEQYF
TGTGCCAGCAGCACCGGGGACTTTACCTACGAGCAGTACTTC
>.|TRBJ1-1|.|TRBV11-2
CASSFSGTPMMGTEAFF
TGTGCCAGCAGTTTCTCCGGGACACCCATGATGGGCACTGAAGCTTTCTTT